The 3 T cell receptor beta chains below were found in one sample sequenced in a study of shared clonotypes between healthy human individuals. Assay used: immunoSEQ multiplex PCR; TCRdb lists only in-frame clones, some missing. Among around 240,000 clones listed, 65% were seen once. The sample comprised memory CD4+ T cells sorted from blood. The subset was: CD45RA-negative fraction. The receptors were sampled from a man between 25 and 39 years old in good health.

This clone has a count of ten or more. The chain combines TRBV6-1 with TRBJ2-3, with D unresolved. Germline CDR1 is MNHNS and CDR2 is SASEGT. Deletions cut 3 bases from V and 2 bases from J, with 9 bases between. The CDR3 is 14 residues long. DNA of the CDR3: TGTGCCAGCAGTGACCCGTCCCTCACAGATACGCAGTATTTT. It is translated as CASSDPSLTDTQYF.

This chain connects TRBV19 to TRBJ1-2, with D perhaps matching TRBD1 (5 bases). With 3 bases removed from V and 3 bases from J, the gap between germline ends came to 11 bases. CDR1 and CDR2 (germline): LNHDA, SQIVND (reference sequence). The CDR3 length is 14 residues. CDR3 loop: CASSIDSSHYGYTF. CDR3 nucleotides: TGTGCCAGTAGTATCGACAGTTCCCACTATGGCTACACCTTC.

The chain uses TRBV28 and TRBJ2-7; D is unresolved. Germline CDR1 is MDHEN and CDR2 is SYDVKM. V was trimmed by 4 bases and J by 4 bases, leaving 8 bases between them. This CDR3 has 12 amino acids. CDR3 DNA sequence: TGTGCCAGCAGTTCCCTTGAATACGAGCAGTACTTC. Amino acid sequence: CASSSLEYEQYF.